The clone carrying this T cell receptor (beta chain) was picked up many times. Its antigen is unknown. V lost 2 bases, J lost 0 bases, and 9 bases lay in between. CDR3 length: 16 amino acids. Germline V lookup: CDR1 SGDLS, CDR2 YYNGEE. This entry belongs to a study of shared clonotypes between healthy human individuals. Study as a whole: Plates per donor: three CD4 naive, three CD4 memory, two CD8 naive, one CD8 memory. Study results and caveats: Clonotype sharing among donors, it was expected, would be affected by sequencing depth. The study generally estimated greater richness for naive than memory subsets. Rarefaction showed that sequencing of sorted subsets was incomplete (despite large depth).

TCRdb's copy holds only in-frame clones and misses some; the assay was immunoSEQ multiplex PCR. Of around 240,000 clones listed, 60% to 70% are singletons. V usage is TRBV9 and J usage is TRBJ2-6, with D hard to call. Material for sequencing was memory CD4+ T cells sorted from blood. The subset: CD45RA-negative fraction. This receptor was identified in a man aged 25-40 years in good health. The CDR3 protein is CASSVTSGSGANVLTF. CDR3 in DNA: TGTGCCAGCAGCGTCACGTCCGGCTCTGGGGCCAACGTCCTGACTTTC.